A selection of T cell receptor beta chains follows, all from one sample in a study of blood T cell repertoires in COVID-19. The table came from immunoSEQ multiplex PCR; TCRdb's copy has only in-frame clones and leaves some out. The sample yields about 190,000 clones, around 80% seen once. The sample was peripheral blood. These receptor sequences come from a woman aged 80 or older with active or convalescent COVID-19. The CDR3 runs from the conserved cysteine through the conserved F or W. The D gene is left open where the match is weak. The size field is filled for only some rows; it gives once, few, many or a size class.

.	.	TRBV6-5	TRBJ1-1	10	TGTGCCACCTTTAACACTGAAGCTTTCTTT	CATFNTEAFF
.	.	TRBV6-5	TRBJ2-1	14	TGTGCCAGCAGGGGGAGTGGGGTCTACAATGAGCAGTTCTTC	CASRGSGVYNEQFF
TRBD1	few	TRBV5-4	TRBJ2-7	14	TGTGCCAGCAGCCCGGGACAGGGGGGGTACGAGCAGTACTTC	CASSPGQGGYEQYF
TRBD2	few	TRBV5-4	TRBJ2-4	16	TGTGCCAGCAGCTTGGGGATAGCGGGGGGGCGGAACATTCAGTACTTC	CASSLGIAGGRNIQYF
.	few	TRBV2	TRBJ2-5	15	TGTGCCAGCAGTGAAGCGCTTGTCGGAGGGGAGACCCAGTACTTC	CASSEALVGGETQYF
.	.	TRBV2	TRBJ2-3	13	TGTGCCAGCAGGAGACAGGGCACAGATACGCAGTATTTT	CASRRQGTDTQYF
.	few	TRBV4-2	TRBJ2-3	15	TGTGCCAGCAGCCGGAACAGGGAGCAGGTAGATACGCAGTATTTT	CASSRNREQVDTQYF
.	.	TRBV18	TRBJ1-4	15	TGTGCCAGCTCACTGAGCGGAGGTCGGTCAGAAAAACTGTTTTTT	CASSLSGGRSEKLFF
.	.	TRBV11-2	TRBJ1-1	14	TGTGCCAGCAGCTTAGACAGGGTTTCTCTTCGAGCTTTCTTT	CASSLDRVSLRAFF
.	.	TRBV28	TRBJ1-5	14	TGTGCCAGCAGTTTATCAGGGATGGGTCAGCCCCAGCATTTT	CASSLSGMGQPQHF
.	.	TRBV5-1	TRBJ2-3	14	TGCGCCAGCAGCTTGGCCGGGGGTTTCGATACGCAGTATTTT	CASSLAGGFDTQYF
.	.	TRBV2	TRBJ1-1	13	TGTGCCAGCAGGGAGCCCGACAGGCCTGAGGCTTTCTTT	CASREPDRPEAFF
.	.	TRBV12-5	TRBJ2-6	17	TGTGCTAGGACGTCGACAGGCTACTTCTCTGGGGCCAACGTCCTGACTTTC	CARTSTGYFSGANVLTF
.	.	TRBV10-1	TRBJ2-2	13	TGCGCCAGCAGACTCGACAGAACCGGGGAGCTGTTTTTT	CASRLDRTGELFF
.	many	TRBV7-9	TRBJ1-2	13	TGTGCCAGCAGCCTACAGACAAACTATGGCTACACCTTC	CASSLQTNYGYTF
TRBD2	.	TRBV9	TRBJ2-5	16	TGTGCCAGCAGCGTAGGGGTAGCGGGGTTGAGGGAGACCCAGTACTTC	CASSVGVAGLRETQYF
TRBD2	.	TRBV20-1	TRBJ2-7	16	TGCAGTGCTAGTAGCAGCGGGGGGCGGTTCTCCTACGAGCAGTACTTC	CSASSSGGRFSYEQYF